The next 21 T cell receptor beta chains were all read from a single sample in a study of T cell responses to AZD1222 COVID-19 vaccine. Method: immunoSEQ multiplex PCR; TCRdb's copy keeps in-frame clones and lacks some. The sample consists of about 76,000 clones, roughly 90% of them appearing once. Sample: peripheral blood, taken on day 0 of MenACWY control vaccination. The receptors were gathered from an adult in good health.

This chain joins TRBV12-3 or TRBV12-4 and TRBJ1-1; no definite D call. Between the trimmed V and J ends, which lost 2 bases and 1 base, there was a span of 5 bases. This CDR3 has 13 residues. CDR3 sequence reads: CASSLYRNTEAFF. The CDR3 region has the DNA TGTGCCAGCAGTTTATACAGGAACACTGAAGCTTTCTTT.

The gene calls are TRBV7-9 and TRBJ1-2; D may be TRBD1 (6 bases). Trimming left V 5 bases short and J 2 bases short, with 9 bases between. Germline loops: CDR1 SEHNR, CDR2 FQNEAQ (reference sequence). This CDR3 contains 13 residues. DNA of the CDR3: TGTGCCAGCAGCCAGCAGGGGAACTATGGCTACACCTTC. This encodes CASSQQGNYGYTF.

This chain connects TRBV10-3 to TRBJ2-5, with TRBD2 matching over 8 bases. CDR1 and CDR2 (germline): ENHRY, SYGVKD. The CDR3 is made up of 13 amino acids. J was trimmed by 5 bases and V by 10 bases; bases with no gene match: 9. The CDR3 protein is CATLAVADETQYF. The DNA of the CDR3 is TGTGCCACACTAGCGGTCGCAGATGAGACCCAGTACTTC.

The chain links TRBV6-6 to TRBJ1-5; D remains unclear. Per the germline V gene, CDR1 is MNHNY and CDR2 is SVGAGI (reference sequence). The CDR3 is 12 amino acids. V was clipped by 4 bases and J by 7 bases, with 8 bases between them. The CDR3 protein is CASSSLGQPQHF. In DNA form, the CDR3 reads TGTGCCAGCAGTTCCTTAGGGCAGCCCCAGCATTTT.

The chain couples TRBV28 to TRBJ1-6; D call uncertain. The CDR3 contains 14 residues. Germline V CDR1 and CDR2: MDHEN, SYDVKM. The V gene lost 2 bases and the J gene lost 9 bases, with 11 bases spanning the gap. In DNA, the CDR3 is TGTGCCAGCAGTTTAATCCCCGCCGGTTCACCCCTCCACTTT. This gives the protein CASSLIPAGSPLHF.

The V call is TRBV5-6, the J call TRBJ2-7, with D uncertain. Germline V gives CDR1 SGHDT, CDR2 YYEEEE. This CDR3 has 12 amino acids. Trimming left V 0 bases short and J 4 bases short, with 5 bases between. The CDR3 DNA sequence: TGTGCCAGCAGCTTGGATGCATACGAGCAGTACTTC. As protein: CASSLDAYEQYF.

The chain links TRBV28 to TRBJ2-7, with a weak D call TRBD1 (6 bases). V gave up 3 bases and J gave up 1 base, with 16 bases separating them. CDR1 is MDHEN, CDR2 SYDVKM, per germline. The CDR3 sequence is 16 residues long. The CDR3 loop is CASSFAKTGLSYEQYF. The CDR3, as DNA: TGTGCCAGCAGTTTCGCCAAGACAGGTTTATCCTACGAGCAGTACTTC.

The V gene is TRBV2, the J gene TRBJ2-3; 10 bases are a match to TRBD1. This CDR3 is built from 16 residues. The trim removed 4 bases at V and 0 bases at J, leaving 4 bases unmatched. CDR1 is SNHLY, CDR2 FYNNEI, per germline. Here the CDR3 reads CASSARTGGSTDTQYF. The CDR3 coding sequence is TGTGCCAGCAGTGCGAGGACAGGGGGAAGCACAGATACGCAGTATTTT.

The CDR3 loop reads CASSIGPGTRNEQYF. Written as DNA, the CDR3 is TGTGCCAGTAGTATAGGGCCCGGGACGAGGAACGAGCAGTACTTC. The chain uses TRBV19 and TRBJ2-7, with D perhaps TRBD1 or TRBD2 (5 bases each). Germline V lookup: CDR1 LNHDA, CDR2 SQIVND (reference sequence). The CDR3 contains 15 residues. V was shortened by 1 base and J by 5 bases, with 15 bases between the two germline ends.

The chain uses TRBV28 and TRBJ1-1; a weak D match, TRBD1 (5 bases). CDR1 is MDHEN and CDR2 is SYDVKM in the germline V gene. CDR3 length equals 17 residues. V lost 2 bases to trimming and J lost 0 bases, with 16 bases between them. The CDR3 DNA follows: TGTGCCAGCAGTTTAATTTCTGGGGCCCTAATGAACACTGAAGCTTTCTTT. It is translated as CASSLISGALMNTEAFF.

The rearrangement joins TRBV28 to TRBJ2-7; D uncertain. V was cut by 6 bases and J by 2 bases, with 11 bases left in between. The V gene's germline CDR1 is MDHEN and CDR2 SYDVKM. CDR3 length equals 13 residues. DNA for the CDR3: TGTGCCAGCAGGGGTGAAGGTCCCTACGAGCAGTACTTC. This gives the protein CASRGEGPYEQYF.

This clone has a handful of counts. As DNA, the CDR3 is TGTGCCAGCAGCGGGACTGTGAGGCGAGACGCTGAAGCTTTCTTT. The encoded protein is CASSGTVRRDAEAFF. The chain links TRBV9 to TRBJ1-1, with no clear D. Germline V gene lookup returns CDR1 SGDLS and CDR2 YYNGEE. Trimming left V 3 bases short and J 6 bases short, with 18 bases between. The CDR3 totals 15 residues. Full variable domain (outside the CDR3, taken from reference TRBV9 and TRBJ1-1): DSGVTQTPKHLITATGQRVTLRCSPRSGDLSVYWYQQSLDQGLQFLIQYYNGEERAKGNILERFSAQQFPDLHSELNLSSLELGDSALYFCASSGTVRRDAEAFFGQGTRLTVV.

CDR3 in DNA: TGTGCCAGCAACACCAGGGCCAGGGCCAATCAGCCCCAGCATTTT. Amino acid sequence: CASNTRARANQPQHF. The chain has TRBV27 and TRBJ1-5, with D tentatively TRBD1 (5 bases). V was pared by 7 bases and J by 3 bases, with 16 bases between. The CDR3 spans 15 residues. Germline values: CDR1 MNHEY, CDR2 SMNVEV (reference sequence).

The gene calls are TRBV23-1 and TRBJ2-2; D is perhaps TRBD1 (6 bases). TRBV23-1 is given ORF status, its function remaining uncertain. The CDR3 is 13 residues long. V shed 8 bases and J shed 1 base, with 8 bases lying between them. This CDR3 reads CASPTGNTGELFF. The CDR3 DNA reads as TGCGCCAGCCCGACAGGGAACACCGGGGAGCTGTTTTTT.

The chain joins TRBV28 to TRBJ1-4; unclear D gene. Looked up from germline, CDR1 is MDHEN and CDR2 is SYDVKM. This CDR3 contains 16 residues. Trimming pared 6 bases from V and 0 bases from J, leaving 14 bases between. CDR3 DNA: TGTGCCAGCAGCGAAACGGCGCCTGCAACTAATGAAAAACTGTTTTTT. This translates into CASSETAPATNEKLFF.

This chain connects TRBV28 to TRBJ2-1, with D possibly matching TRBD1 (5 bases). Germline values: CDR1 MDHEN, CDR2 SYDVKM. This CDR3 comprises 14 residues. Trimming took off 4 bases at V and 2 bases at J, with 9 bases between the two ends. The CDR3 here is CASSSEGAYNEQFF. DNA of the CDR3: TGTGCCAGCAGTTCTGAAGGGGCCTACAATGAGCAGTTCTTC.

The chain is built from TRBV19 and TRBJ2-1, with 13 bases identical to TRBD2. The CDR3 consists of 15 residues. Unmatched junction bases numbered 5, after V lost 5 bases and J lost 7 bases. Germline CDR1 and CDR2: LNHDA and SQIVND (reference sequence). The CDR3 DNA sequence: TGTGCCAGTAGTTCTAGGACTAGCGGGAGAAATGAGCAGTTCTTC. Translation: CASSSRTSGRNEQFF.

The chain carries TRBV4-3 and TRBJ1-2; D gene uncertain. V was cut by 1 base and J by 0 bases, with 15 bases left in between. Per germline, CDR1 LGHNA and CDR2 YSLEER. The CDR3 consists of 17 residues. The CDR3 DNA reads TGCGCCAGCAGCCAAGCGGCCCTTGGGGTAGCTAACTATGGCTACACCTTC. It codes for CASSQAALGVANYGYTF.

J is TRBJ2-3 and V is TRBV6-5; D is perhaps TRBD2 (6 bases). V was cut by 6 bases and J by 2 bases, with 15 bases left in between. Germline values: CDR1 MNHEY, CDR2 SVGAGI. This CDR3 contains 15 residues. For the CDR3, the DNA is TGTGCCAGCAGGCCTTCTAGCGCGAACACAGATACGCAGTATTTT. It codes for CASRPSSANTDTQYF.

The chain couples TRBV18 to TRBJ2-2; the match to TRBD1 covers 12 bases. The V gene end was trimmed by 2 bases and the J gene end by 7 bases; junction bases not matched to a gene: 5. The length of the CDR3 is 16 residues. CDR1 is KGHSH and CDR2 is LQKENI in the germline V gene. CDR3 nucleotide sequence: TGTGCCAGCTCACCATCTGGGACAGGGGGCATCGGGGAGCTGTTTTTT. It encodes CASSPSGTGGIGELFF.

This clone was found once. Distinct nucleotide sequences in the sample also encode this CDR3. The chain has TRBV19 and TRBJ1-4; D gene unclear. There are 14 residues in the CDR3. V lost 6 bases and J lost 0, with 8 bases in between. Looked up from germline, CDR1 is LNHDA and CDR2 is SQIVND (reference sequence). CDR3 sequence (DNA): TGTGCCAGTAGCTCAACCGCAACTAATGAAAAACTGTTTTTT. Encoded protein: CASSSTATNEKLFF.